The 7 T cell receptor beta chains reported below all come from one sample, sequenced in a study of blood T cell repertoires in COVID-19. Some clones are missing from TCRdb's copy, which holds only in-frame ones; the method was immunoSEQ multiplex PCR. The sample consists of just over 300,000 clones, 80% to 90% of them appearing once. The sequenced sample was PBMCs or T cells enriched from blood (not recorded which). Every receptor here comes from a man aged 25 to 45 who had recovered from COVID-19.

This clone was found once. This chain uses TRBV7-2 with TRBJ2-1; TRBD2 matches 11 bases. This CDR3 is 16 amino acids long. Germline trimming cut 4 bases from V and 8 bases from J; bases unmatched to any gene: 10. Germline V gives CDR1 SGHTA, CDR2 FQGNSA. CDR3 bases: TGTGCCAGCAGCTCACATAGCGGGGGGGCTTTCCATGAGCAGTTCTTC. Amino acids: CASSSHSGGAFHEQFF.

V and J are TRBV27 and TRBJ2-1; TRBD2 matches 10 bases. The junction had 11 bases not matched to a gene; V was cut back by 6 bases and J by 3 bases. CDR1 is MNHEY and CDR2 is SMNVEV in the germline V gene (reference sequence). The CDR3 has 17 residues. For the CDR3, the DNA is TGTGCCAGCAGCGACAGACTAGCGGGCCTGAGCTACAATGAGCAGTTCTTC. It specifies CASSDRLAGLSYNEQFF.

CDR3 amino acids: CASSIGGTSFNEQFF. The CDR3 bases are TGTGCCAGTAGTATAGGGGGGACTAGTTTCAATGAGCAGTTCTTC. The V call is TRBV19, the J call TRBJ2-1; TRBD2 matches at 8 bases. CDR1 is LNHDA, CDR2 SQIVND, per germline (reference sequence). The J segment lost 6 bases and the V segment lost 1 base, leaving 5 bases of the junction unmatched. The CDR3 extends over 15 amino acids.

The J gene is TRBJ1-3, the V gene TRBV18; 7 bases agree with TRBD1. V was clipped by 3 bases and J by 0 bases; unmatched bases: 5. The germline V gene has CDR1 KGHSH and CDR2 LQKENI. The CDR3 consists of 16 residues. The CDR3 region is CASSPGGQVSGNTIYF. The CDR3, as DNA: TGTGCCAGCTCACCGGGAGGACAGGTCTCTGGAAACACCATATATTTT. The full variable domain, in which reference TRBV18 and TRBJ1-3 provide the parts outside the CDR3, is NAGVMQNPRHLVRRRGQEARLRCSPMKGHSHVYWYRQLPEEGLKFMVYLQKENIIDESGMPKERFSAEFPKEGPSILRIQQVVRGDSAAYFCASSPGGQVSGNTIYFGEGSWLTVV.

This clone showed up just once. The genes are TRBV29-1 and TRBJ1-2, with D possibly TRBD1 on 5 matching bases. This CDR3 comprises 12 residues. Germline CDR1 reads SQVTM; CDR2 reads ANQGSEA. The V end was cut by 3 bases, the J end by 5 bases, with 10 bases between. Written as DNA, the CDR3 is TGCAGCGTTGACAGGGTTAGGTATGGCTACACCTTC. This sequence encodes CSVDRVRYGYTF.

The rearrangement joins TRBV11-2 to TRBJ2-5; the D gene is possibly TRBD1 (8 bases). The V end was cut by 4 bases, the J end by 5 bases, with 23 bases between. The CDR3 runs 17 residues. Germline V gives CDR1 SGHAT, CDR2 FQNNGV. This chain's CDR3 is CASSSRTGSGGAETQYF. The CDR3 nucleotides are TGTGCCAGCAGCTCCCGGACAGGGTCGGGAGGAGCGGAGACCCAGTACTTC.

This sequence joins TRBV2 and TRBJ1-2, with 8 bases fitting TRBD1. The CDR3 runs 16 residues. Germline-derived CDR1 and CDR2 are SNHLY and FYNNEI. V lost 6 bases, J lost 4 bases, and 13 bases stayed unmatched. CDR3 sequence (DNA): TGTGCCAGCAGGGAGGCTCCAGGGGGCTCTATCTATGGCTACACCTTC. It is translated as CASREAPGGSIYGYTF.